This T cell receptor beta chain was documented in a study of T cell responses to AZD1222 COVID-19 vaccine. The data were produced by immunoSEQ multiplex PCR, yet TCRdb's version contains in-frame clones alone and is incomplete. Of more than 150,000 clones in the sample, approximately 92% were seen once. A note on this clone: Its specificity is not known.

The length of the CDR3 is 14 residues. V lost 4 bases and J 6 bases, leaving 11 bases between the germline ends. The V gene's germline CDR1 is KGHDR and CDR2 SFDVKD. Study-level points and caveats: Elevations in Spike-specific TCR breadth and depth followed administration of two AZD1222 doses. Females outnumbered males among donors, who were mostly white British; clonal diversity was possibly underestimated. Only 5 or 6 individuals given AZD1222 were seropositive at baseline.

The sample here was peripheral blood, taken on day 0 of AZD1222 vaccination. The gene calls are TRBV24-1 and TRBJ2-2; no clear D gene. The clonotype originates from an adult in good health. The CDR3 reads CATSEPGRPGELFF. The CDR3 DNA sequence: TGTGCCACCAGTGAGCCGGGCCGCCCCGGGGAGCTGTTTTTT.